This TCR beta chain derives from a study of blood T cell repertoires in COVID-19 (dated by TCRdb to 2018 to 2021). About the investigation overall: Recovered participants in ImmuneRACE Cohort 3 were defined by two consecutive negative NP/OP PCR tests, clearance by a healthcare professional, or resolution of symptoms. The collaborator samples originated in the United States, Italy and Spain and spanned the acute and convalescent phases of COVID-19. The prospective study material was composed of cDNA or gDNA derived from T cells, B-cell-depleted T cells, or PBMCs. Subjects who had been exposed to COVID-19, were actively infected with it, or had recovered from it provided the deeply sampled blood TCRbeta repertoires that made up the dataset. The repertoires were released in a freely available public database meant as a resource for research on the immune response to SARS-CoV-2. The samples were drawn from the first 160 participants of the ongoing ImmuneRACE study and from 1,254 subjects provided by 6 global collaborators. Nearly every sample came with metadata listing a de-identified subject ID, COVID-19 status, age in years and sex. Where available, HLA class I and class II types were obtained from metadata supplied by the sample provider rather than from assay-based typing. Results the study describes overall, beyond this receptor: The amount of clinical and demographic metadata varied by source and participant and was provided uncurated.

On this clone itself: Its antigen is currently not known. No base-level quality is on record; no much larger clone is a single base apart.

TCRbeta CDR3 regions were amplified from genomic DNA using the immunoSEQ Assay, a bias-controlled multiplex PCR. On the study's bioinformatics: Nucleated cell counts per sample were estimated from amplification of reference gene primers within the assay. To quantify the absolute abundance of each unique TCRbeta CDR3 rearrangement, sequence reads were collapsed and filtered. For each sample, productive Simpson clonality was calculated by taking the square root of Simpson's diversity index across productive rearrangements. TCRdb took this table from immuneACCESS and kept in-frame rearrangements with V and J called. Such tables lack part of the clones; where checked against another copy, unresolved V genes explain under half of the gap, and the rest is unexplained. The D gene and trimming were derived from the DNA, and the V and J assignments and clone size from that table. This sample comprises hundreds of thousands of clones, roughly nine tenths of them detected only once. 2.5% to 3.5% of the sample rests with the top ten.

Participants in the prospective study were aged roughly 18 to 95 years, lived in 20 to 25 United States geographic areas, and enrolled through a virtual design. To assign participants to cohorts, the prospective study relied on clinical history that participants themselves reported in a screening survey and a study questionnaire. Mobile phlebotomists in the prospective study collected whole blood, serum and a nasopharyngeal or oropharyngeal swab from every participant. Over a 2-month period, participants in the prospective study had the option of providing additional blood draws and questionnaires. Blood samples from the prospective study were shipped frozen or at room temperature prior to DNA extraction. CDR1 and CDR2 (MNHEY, SMNVEV) derive from the germline V gene (reference sequence). The CDR3, cysteine through phenylalanine, is 16 amino acids long. Of the read, only the CDR3 DNA is kept; its 48 bases are in frame from base 1. The V end gives up 5 bases and the J end 4 bases, leaving 5 bases in the junction not matched to a gene.

This TCR came from a woman aged 45-65 years in a cohort exposed to, infected with or recovered from COVID-19 (not recorded which). The rearrangement joined TRBV27 to TRBJ2-7; 16 central nucleotides agree with TRBD2. The sequenced material came from PBMCs or T cells enriched from blood (not recorded which). The sequenced DNA is TGTGCCAGCAGTCCACCGGGACTAGCGGGGGGGTACGAGCAGTACTTC. Translated, it reads CASSPPGLAGGYEQYF.